This T cell receptor beta chain appears in the sequencing data of a study of regulatory T cells in long-lasting Graves disease. Study-wide findings and caveats: Limited sample numbers may have lowered accuracy. Persistent disease preferred TRBV28, TRBJ1-2 and TRBJ2-5; new disease, TRBV20-1 and TRBJ2-1.

Researchers made TCR beta libraries by using iRepertoire HTBI primers and running Arm-PCR on CDR3 regions. TCRdb re-analysed the multiplex PCR reads in MiXCR, keeping a single row per CDR3 protein. The sample lists 430,000 or so distinct CDR3 sequences; around a fifth were seen once. The table lists this clonotype with many counts. Antigen: not known. There are 15 residues in the CDR3. Trimming took 8 bases from V and 5 from J; bases not matched to a gene: 13. In germline, CDR1 is SNHLY, CDR2 FYNNEI. Indicated time point: persistent/refractory GD, antithyroid drugs over 5 years with positive TRAb. Isolated PBMC RNA provided the starting material for the TCR library. American Thyroid Association guidelines served as the basis for diagnosing Graves' disease. The peripheral blood volume drawn was 7 to 10 milliliters, and it was collected into EDTA tubes.

The source is a female donor with Graves disease. The input for sequencing was peripheral blood mononuclear cells (PBMCs), taken when the disease was refractory, from a patient treated with antithyroid drugs. The J gene is TRBJ2-5, the V gene TRBV2, with TRBD1 matching 8 bases. The CDR3 spells CASETGQGGLETQYF. CDR3 DNA sequence: TGTGCCAGCGAGACCGGACAGGGAGGATTGGAGACCCAGTACTTC.